Below are 15 T cell receptor beta chains sequenced from a single sample in a study of cytomegalovirus exposure and HLA in healthy donors. PCR amplification relied on 60 Vbeta primers (plus 13 Jbeta primers). Profiled with immunoSEQ multiplex PCR; TCRdb holds only in-frame clones, not every one. The sample includes some 130,000 clones, 80% to 85% of them seen just once. Sequencing used PBMCs. The receptors stem from a human donor in good health.

V gene TRBV5-4 combines with J gene TRBJ2-7; 7 bases are shared with TRBD1. This CDR3 has 13 amino acids. CDR1 and CDR2 (germline): SGHNT, YYREEE (reference sequence). V gave up 0 bases and J gave up 6 bases; unmatched junction bases: 3. The chain's CDR3 is CASSLDRGAEQYF. CDR3 sequence (DNA): TGTGCCAGCAGCTTGGACAGGGGAGCCGAGCAGTACTTC.

The CDR3 protein is CASSPQRLAGGQDTQYF. The CDR3 DNA reads as TGTGCCAGCAGTCCCCAGAGACTAGCGGGGGGGCAAGATACGCAGTATTTT. V and J are TRBV27 and TRBJ2-3; 14 bases fit TRBD2. The V gene end was trimmed by 5 bases and the J gene end by 5 bases; junction bases not matched to a gene: 9. This CDR3 contains 17 residues. CDR1 MNHEY and CDR2 SMNVEV come from the germline V gene (reference sequence).

V usage is TRBV4-2 and J usage is TRBJ1-5; D possibly corresponds to TRBD1 (6 bases). Germline values: CDR1 LGHNA, CDR2 YNFKEQ. CDR3 length: 15 residues. V shed 3 bases and J shed 1 base, with 10 bases lying between them. The CDR3 region has the DNA TGTGCCAGCAGCCAGGGACATTCCAGCAATCAGCCCCAGCATTTT. Its protein is CASSQGHSSNQPQHF.

For the CDR3, the DNA is TGTGCCAGCGAACCTTCCCCTGGGGGGGCGAATGAGCAGTTCTTC. Translating it yields CASEPSPGGANEQFF. This chain links TRBV7-9 with TRBJ2-1; D might be TRBD2 (7 bases). Germline V gene sequence: CDR1 SEHNR, CDR2 FQNEAQ (reference sequence). This CDR3 has 15 amino acids. With 8 bases removed from V and 7 bases from J, the gap between germline ends came to 21 bases.

The CDR3 here is CASSPRPDRVSSYEQYF. The CDR3 DNA is TGTGCCAGCAGCCCCCGGCCGGACAGGGTCAGCTCCTACGAGCAGTACTTC. This rearrangement joins TRBV5-4 to TRBJ2-5; 8 nucleotides match TRBD1. The DNA matches TRBJ2-7 better at its end, which makes the J call doubtful. CDR1 is SGHNT and CDR2 is YYREEE in the germline V gene (reference sequence). CDR3 size: 17 residues.

The chain recombines TRBV7-9 with TRBJ2-3; D is uncertain. The germline V gene has CDR1 SEHNR and CDR2 FQNEAQ (reference sequence). V shed 2 bases and J shed 2 bases, with 11 bases lying between them. The CDR3 has 15 amino acids. The chain's CDR3 is CASSLSNSHTDTQYF. DNA of the CDR3: TGTGCCAGCAGCTTATCAAACAGTCACACAGATACGCAGTATTTT.

The J gene is TRBJ2-5, the V gene TRBV7-8; D gene ambiguous. The CDR3 covers 16 residues. The V end was cut by 7 bases, the J end by 4 bases, with 22 bases between. Germline CDR1 and CDR2: SGHVS and FQNEAQ. CDR3 DNA sequence: TGTGCCAGCACCTCGAGCGCTTTACACCTAGGAGAGACCCAGTACTTC. It yields the protein CASTSSALHLGETQYF.

Remarks on this clone: One end of the junction does not line up with germline, which may come from a read error. The chain links TRBV2 to TRBJ1-1; TRBD1 aligns across 9 bases. Germline V gene data show CDR1 as SNHLY and CDR2 as FYNNEI. This CDR3 comprises 13 residues. The CDR3 sequence is CASSEGQGFGAFF. The CDR3 DNA reads TGTGCCAGCAGCGAAGGACAGGGGTTTGGAGCTTTCTTT.

This chain uses TRBV4-2 with TRBJ2-5, with D hard to call. The DNA end lines up better with TRBJ2-7; the J call may be wrong. This CDR3 region has 13 residues. CDR1 is LGHNA and CDR2 is YNFKEQ in the germline V gene. CDR3 sequence reads: CASSQESTYEQYF. CDR3 DNA sequence: TGTGCCAGCAGCCAAGAAAGTACCTACGAGCAGTACTTC.

V usage is TRBV7-9 and J usage is TRBJ2-3; possible D gene TRBD1, 6 bases. Germline V gene lookup returns CDR1 SEHNR and CDR2 FQNEAQ (reference sequence). V lost 3 bases and J 5 bases, leaving 21 bases between the germline ends. The CDR3 loop spans 17 amino acids. DNA of the CDR3: TGTGCCAGCAGCTTGACGTCACAGGGTCTTGGGATAGATACGCAGTATTTT. It encodes CASSLTSQGLGIDTQYF.

This clone was counted a few times. CDR3 sequence: CASSFGPSTNEKLFF. In nucleotides, the CDR3 is TGTGCCAGCAGCTTTGGGCCCTCAACTAATGAAAAACTGTTTTTT. The chain has TRBV7-6 and TRBJ1-4; D remains ambiguous. The CDR3 length is 15 residues. Germline V gene data show CDR1 as SGHVS and CDR2 as FNYEAQ. Trimming removed 3 bases from V and 0 bases from J, with 8 bases in between.

The rearrangement uses TRBV5-4 and TRBJ1-2; D is unclear. Germline V lookup: CDR1 SGHNT, CDR2 YYREEE (reference sequence). Between the trimmed V and J ends, which lost 1 base and 0 bases, there was a span of 7 bases. This CDR3 has 14 amino acids. CDR3 DNA sequence: TGTGCCAGCAGCTTGTCGTCTTCTAACTATGGCTACACCTTC. It codes for CASSLSSSNYGYTF.

The rearrangement links TRBV7-2 to TRBJ1-2; D remains unclear. The CDR3 runs 16 residues. Germline V lookup: CDR1 SGHTA, CDR2 FQGNSA. The V and J ends lost 5 bases and 4 bases respectively, with 20 bases between them. CDR3: CASSNNPRGPPYGYTF. CDR3 DNA sequence: TGTGCCAGCAGCAACAATCCACGGGGTCCCCCCTATGGCTACACCTTC.

This chain links TRBV4-1 with TRBJ2-5; 9 bases fit TRBD2. V dropped 0 bases and J dropped 3; count of bases not matched to a gene: 8. Germline CDR1 reads MGHRA; CDR2 reads YSYEKL. The CDR3 contains 17 residues. CDR3 sequence reads: CASSQDMTTSGKETQYF. Written as DNA, the CDR3 is TGCGCCAGCAGCCAAGATATGACGACTAGCGGTAAAGAGACCCAGTACTTC.

V is TRBV7-2 and J is TRBJ2-7, with 7 bases aligning to TRBD2. CDR1 and CDR2 from the germline V gene are SGHTA and FQGNSA. The CDR3 loop spans 17 amino acids. J lost 0 bases, V lost 2 bases, and 10 bases had no gene match. The CDR3 sequence is CASSLSGWRGISYEQYF. The DNA of the CDR3 is TGTGCCAGCAGCTTATCCGGGTGGCGGGGGATCTCCTACGAGCAGTACTTC.